One sample yielded the 27 T cell receptor beta chains listed below, sequenced in a study of OX40 agonist ivuxolimab in advanced cancers. The library relied on the immunoSEQ multiplex PCR assay. TCRdb retrieved this table from immuneACCESS and kept in-frame rearrangements only. Not all clones are present; in checked studies, unresolved V genes account for under half, and no reason is known for the remainder. The sample table records about 22,000 clones; approximately 88% of these occur just once. The ten largest clones represent around a third of the sample. This specimen consisted of CD4+ or CD8+ T cells sorted from blood, obtained in a trial of the OX40 agonist ivuxolimab. These receptors all stem from an adult with an advanced solid tumor such as melanoma, head and neck, liver or kidney cancer.

This clone was seen a handful of times. The chain recombines TRBV10-3 with TRBJ2-7, with 14 bases that match TRBD2. With 8 bases clipped from V and 3 bases from J, the junction kept 0 bases outside the gene matches. This CDR3 comprises 13 residues. Germline V gene data show CDR1 as ENHRY and CDR2 as SYGVKD. The CDR3 bases are TGTGCCATCGGGACTAGCGGGAGCTACGAGCAGTACTTC. This gives the protein CAIGTSGSYEQYF.

V gene TRBV9 combines with J gene TRBJ2-7; TRBD2 might be the D (5 bases). This CDR3 is built from 14 residues. Per the germline V gene, CDR1 is SGDLS and CDR2 is YYNGEE. Deletions cut 4 bases from V and 3 bases from J, with 14 bases between. The CDR3 sequence: CASSPVQRSYEQYF. DNA for the CDR3: TGTGCCAGCAGCCCCGTCCAGCGGAGCTACGAGCAGTACTTC. The complete variable domain, with remaining parts taken from reference TRBV9 and TRBJ2-7, reads DSGVTQTPKHLITATGQRVTLRCSPRSGDLSVYWYQQSLDQGLQFLIQYYNGEERAKGNILERFSAQQFPDLHSELNLSSLELGDSALYFCASSPVQRSYEQYFGPGTRLTVT.

The gene calls are TRBV30 and TRBJ1-4; the D gene is possibly TRBD1 (6 bases). CDR1 and CDR2 from the germline V gene are GTSNPN and SVGIG (reference sequence). Trimming removed 6 bases from V and 0 bases from J, with 20 bases in between. CDR3 length equals 17 residues. The CDR3 reads CACPLGGLMTTNEKLFF. CDR3 DNA: TGTGCCTGCCCTCTAGGGGGACTGATGACAACTAATGAAAAACTGTTTTTT.

The CDR3: CASSPLKWRSSTDTQYF. The CDR3 DNA is TGTGCCAGCAGCCCCCTTAAGTGGAGATCTAGCACAGATACGCAGTATTTT. The chain couples TRBV21-1 to TRBJ2-3; TRBD2 is the table's D call and was not checked against the DNA. TRBV21-1 is listed as a pseudogene. The CDR3 contains 17 residues.

Only a few counts were recorded for this clone. V usage is TRBV7-9 and J usage is TRBJ1-2; the match to TRBD1 covers 8 bases. V lost 2 bases to trimming and J lost 5 bases; unmatched junction nucleotides: 7. Germline V gene lookup returns CDR1 SEHNR and CDR2 FQNEAQ (reference sequence). This CDR3 comprises 15 residues. The CDR3 DNA follows: TGTGCCAGCAGCTTACCCGGGACAGGTTTTTATGGCTACACCTTC. Encoded protein: CASSLPGTGFYGYTF.

V and J are TRBV15 and TRBJ2-3, with D maybe TRBD2 (6 bases). V lost 4 bases and J 2 bases, leaving 10 bases between the germline ends. The CDR3 is 14 amino acids. Germline V gene sequence: CDR1 LNHNV, CDR2 YYDKDF (reference sequence). The CDR3 bases are TGTGCCACCAGCATGGGACTTATCACAGATACGCAGTATTTT. Translating gives CATSMGLITDTQYF.

This chain connects TRBV7-6 to TRBJ2-3; 8 bases are shared with TRBD1. V shed 5 bases, J shed 2 bases, and the junction held 6 bases outside the gene matches. CDR1 and CDR2 from the germline V gene are SGHVS and FNYEAQ. This CDR3 region has 15 residues. The CDR3 DNA is TGTGCCAGCAGCCCCGGGACAGGCAACACAGATACGCAGTATTTT. It yields the protein CASSPGTGNTDTQYF.

The J gene is TRBJ1-1, the V gene TRBV27; D uncertain. Deletions cut 6 bases from V and 5 bases from J, with 13 bases between. The CDR3 length is 13 residues. CDR1 is MNHEY, CDR2 SMNVEV, per germline (reference sequence). The CDR3 loop is CASSPWEGTEAFF. The CDR3 DNA sequence: TGTGCCAGCAGCCCGTGGGAGGGAACTGAAGCTTTCTTT.

This sequence joins TRBV27 and TRBJ2-1, with 8 bases aligning to TRBD1. CDR1 and CDR2 from the germline V gene are MNHEY and SMNVEV (reference sequence). V gave up 6 bases and J gave up 5 bases; unmatched junction bases: 6. The CDR3 has 14 residues. CDR3 amino acids: CASSQRQGNNEQFF. The CDR3, as DNA: TGTGCCAGCAGCCAGAGACAGGGGAACAATGAGCAGTTCTTC.

The rearrangement uses TRBV5-6 and TRBJ2-7, with D possibly TRBD2 on 5 matching bases. The V and J ends lost 4 bases and 5 bases respectively, with 16 bases between them. This CDR3 region has 14 residues. Germline lookup yields CDR1 SGHDT and CDR2 YYEEEE. CDR3: CASSEPRAEDEQYF. In DNA, the CDR3 is TGTGCCAGCAGCGAGCCGAGGGCGGAAGACGAGCAGTACTTC. Based on the CDR3 plus reference TRBV5-6 and TRBJ2-7, the full variable domain is DAGVTQSPTHLIKTRGQQVTLRCSPKSGHDTVSWYQQALGQGPQFIFQYYEEEERQRGNFPDRFSGHQFPNYSSELNVNALLLGDSALYLCASSEPRAEDEQYFGPGTRLTVT.

Only one count was recorded for this clone. J is TRBJ2-7 and V is TRBV4-3, with D uncertain. The CDR3 is made up of 15 amino acids. Looked up from germline, CDR1 is LGHNA and CDR2 is YSLEER. The V end lost 1 base, the J end lost 3 bases, and 13 bases lay between the germline ends. CDR3 sequence: CASSQVFAANYEQYF. The CDR3 coding sequence is TGCGCCAGCAGCCAAGTTTTCGCAGCGAACTACGAGCAGTACTTC.

This chain links TRBV27 with TRBJ1-2; D perhaps matches TRBD1 (6 bases). This CDR3 has 13 amino acids. V lost 9 bases, J lost 4 bases, and 15 bases lay in between. Germline V lookup: CDR1 MNHEY, CDR2 SMNVEV (reference sequence). CDR3 sequence: CARHSQGPYGYTF. The DNA of the CDR3 is TGTGCCAGGCACTCACAGGGACCCTATGGCTACACCTTC.

The genes are TRBV20-1 and TRBJ2-3; 7 bases fit TRBD2. Germline V gives CDR1 DFQATT, CDR2 SNEGSKA (reference sequence). The CDR3 consists of 11 residues. DNA of the CDR3: TGCGCCCCTAGACTAGCTGGTACGCAGTATTTT. Protein product: CAPRLAGTQYF.

This rearrangement joins TRBV11-2 to TRBJ2-5; TRBD2 might be the D (5 bases). The J call may be faulty, since TRBJ2-7 better matches the DNA end. This CDR3 is 14 amino acids long. From germline, CDR1 is SGHAT and CDR2 FQNNGV. In DNA, the CDR3 is TGTGCCAGCAGCCCCGGAGGAGCATCCTACGAGCAGTACTTC. It is translated as CASSPGGASYEQYF.

The table lists this clone with a count of one. V and J are TRBV6-5 and TRBJ1-1; D is ambiguous. Germline assignment: CDR1 MNHEY and CDR2 SVGAGI. The V gene lost 2 bases and the J gene lost 5 bases, with 12 bases spanning the gap. The CDR3 is 14 amino acids. This CDR3 reads CASSYHSRSTEAFF. The CDR3 nucleotides are TGTGCCAGCAGTTACCACTCCCGGAGTACTGAAGCTTTCTTT.

CDR3 protein: CASSLGLAPYNEQFF. The CDR3 region has the DNA TGTGCCAGCAGCTTAGGACTGGCCCCCTACAATGAGCAGTTCTTC. The chain couples TRBV11-2 to TRBJ2-1, with D unclear. The germline V gene has CDR1 SGHAT and CDR2 FQNNGV. V lost 1 base to trimming and J lost 2 bases, with 9 bases between them. The CDR3 contains 15 residues.

J is TRBJ1-6 and V is TRBV7-9; no definite D call. Germline values: CDR1 SEHNR, CDR2 FQNEAQ (reference sequence). V lost 4 bases and J lost 7, with 14 bases in between. This CDR3 has 15 residues. This CDR3 reads CASSSLAGMNSPLHF. In DNA form, the CDR3 reads TGTGCCAGCAGCTCCCTAGCGGGGATGAATTCACCCCTCCACTTT.

J is TRBJ2-7 and V is TRBV7-2, with a tentative D call TRBD2 (7 bases). V dropped 2 bases and J dropped 5 bases, with 13 bases sitting between them. CDR1 SGHTA and CDR2 FQGNSA come from the germline V gene. CDR3 length: 14 amino acids. In nucleotides, the CDR3 is TGTGCCAGCAGCTTAAGGGGAGGGGACAACGAGCAGTACTTC. Protein sequence: CASSLRGGDNEQYF.

The chain uses TRBV10-3 and TRBJ2-1; D is perhaps TRBD1 (5 bases). Germline CDR1 ENHRY, CDR2 SYGVKD. The CDR3 spans 16 residues. V lost 0 bases to trimming and J lost 9 bases, with 18 bases between them. The DNA for the CDR3 is TGTGCCATCAGTGAGTCGACCGGCCAGGGTGGTGGTGAGCAGTTCTTC. Translation: CAISESTGQGGGEQFF.

The V and J genes are TRBV29-1 and TRBJ1-2; D uncertain. This CDR3 comprises 13 residues. Germline loops: CDR1 SQVTM, CDR2 ANQGSEA. V dropped 6 bases and J dropped 1 base, with 12 bases sitting between them. CDR3 bases: TGCAGCGTCATATTGGCCAGTAACTATGGCTACACCTTC. Translated, it gives CSVILASNYGYTF. The full variable domain, rest sourced from reference TRBV29-1 and TRBJ1-2, is SAVISQKPSRDICQRGTSLTIQCQVDSQVTMMFWYRQQPGQSLTLIATANQGSEATYESGFVIDKFPISRPNLTFSTLTVSNMSPEDSSIYLCSVILASNYGYTFGSGTRLTVV.

J is TRBJ1-1 and V is TRBV9; 7 bases are shared with TRBD1. The CDR3 is made up of 15 amino acids. The germline V gene has CDR1 SGDLS and CDR2 YYNGEE. V was clipped by 5 bases and J by 5 bases; unmatched bases: 12. In DNA form, the CDR3 reads TGTGCCAGCAGTGCAGGGGGAGGTACGGGAACTGAAGCTTTCTTT. Translated, it gives CASSAGGGTGTEAFF.

V and J are TRBV7-2 and TRBJ2-7; no reliable D call. This CDR3 has 14 amino acids. Germline values: CDR1 SGHTA, CDR2 FQGNSA. V lost 5 bases to trimming and J lost 3 bases, with 14 bases between them. CDR3 amino acids: CASSPGPYSYEQYF. DNA of the CDR3: TGTGCCAGCAGCCCAGGCCCGTACAGCTACGAGCAGTACTTC.

This clone was seen just once. The chain uses TRBV7-8 and TRBJ2-3; 9 nucleotides agree with TRBD2. The length of the CDR3 is 16 residues. Trimming cost V 0 bases and J 4 bases; bases outside gene matches: 5. Germline lookup yields CDR1 SGHVS and CDR2 FQNEAQ. This CDR3 reads CASSLALAGRADTQYF. CDR3 coding DNA: TGTGCCAGCAGCTTAGCCCTAGCGGGGAGGGCAGATACGCAGTATTTT.

The chain joins TRBV9 to TRBJ2-5; perhaps TRBD1 as D (5 bases). The V end lost 1 base, the J end lost 1 base, and 11 bases lay between the germline ends. Germline values: CDR1 SGDLS, CDR2 YYNGEE. CDR3 size: 15 residues. The CDR3 bases are TGTGCCAGCAGCGTATTGGCTAGGGGCCAAGAGACCCAGTACTTC. Protein: CASSVLARGQETQYF.

This clone was detected only a few times. The chain uses TRBV6-5 and TRBJ1-2; 7 bases are shared with TRBD1. The V and J ends lost 0 bases and 4 bases, in that order; junction bases with no gene match: 5. Germline lookup yields CDR1 MNHEY and CDR2 SVGAGI. The CDR3 is 15 residues long. The CDR3 DNA reads as TGTGCCAGCAGTTACTCTGAGGGGGCGGCCTATGGCTACACCTTC. Translation gives CASSYSEGAAYGYTF.

This clone is termed medium-sized. This chain links TRBV19 with TRBJ1-5; a possible D gene is TRBD1 (6 bases). Germline V lookup: CDR1 LNHDA, CDR2 SQIVND (reference sequence). This CDR3 has 16 amino acids. V gave up 0 bases and J gave up 6 bases, with 15 bases separating them. CDR3: CASSIDYQGTSQPQHF. DNA of the CDR3: TGTGCCAGTAGTATAGATTACCAGGGGACGTCTCAGCCCCAGCATTTT.

The chain recombines TRBV5-1 with TRBJ2-1; D may be TRBD2 (6 bases). The germline V gene has CDR1 SGHRS and CDR2 YFSETQ. The V gene lost 4 bases and the J gene lost 1 base, with 12 bases spanning the gap. The CDR3 is 15 residues long. The CDR3 protein is CASSEIGGSYNEQFF. CDR3 bases: TGCGCCAGCAGCGAGATCGGGGGTTCCTACAATGAGCAGTTCTTC.